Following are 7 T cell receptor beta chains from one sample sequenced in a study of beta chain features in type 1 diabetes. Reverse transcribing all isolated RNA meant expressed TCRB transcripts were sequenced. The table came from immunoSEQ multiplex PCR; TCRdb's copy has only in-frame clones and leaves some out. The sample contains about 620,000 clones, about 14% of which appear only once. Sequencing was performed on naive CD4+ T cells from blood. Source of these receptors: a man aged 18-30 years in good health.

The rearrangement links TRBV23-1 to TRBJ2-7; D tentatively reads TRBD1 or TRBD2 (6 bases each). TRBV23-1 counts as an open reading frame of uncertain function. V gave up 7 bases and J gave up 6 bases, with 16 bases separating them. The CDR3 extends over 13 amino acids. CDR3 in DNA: TGCGCCAGCAATCCACAGGGAGGCTTCGAGCAGTACTTC. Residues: CASNPQGGFEQYF.

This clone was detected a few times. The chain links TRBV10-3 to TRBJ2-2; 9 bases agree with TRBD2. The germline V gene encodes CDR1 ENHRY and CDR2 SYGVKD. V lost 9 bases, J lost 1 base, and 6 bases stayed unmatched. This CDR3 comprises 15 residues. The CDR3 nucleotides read TGTGCCATTGCTCGACTAGCGGTGAACACCGGGGAGCTGTTTTTT. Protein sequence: CAIARLAVNTGELFF.

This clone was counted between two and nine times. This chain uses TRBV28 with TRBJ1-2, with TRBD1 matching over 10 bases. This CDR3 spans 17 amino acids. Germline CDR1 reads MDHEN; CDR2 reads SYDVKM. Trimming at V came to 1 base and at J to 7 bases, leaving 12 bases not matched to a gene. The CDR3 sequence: CASSLLIAGTGDRGYTF. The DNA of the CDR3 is TGTGCCAGCAGTTTATTGATTGCCGGGACAGGGGATCGTGGCTACACCTTC.

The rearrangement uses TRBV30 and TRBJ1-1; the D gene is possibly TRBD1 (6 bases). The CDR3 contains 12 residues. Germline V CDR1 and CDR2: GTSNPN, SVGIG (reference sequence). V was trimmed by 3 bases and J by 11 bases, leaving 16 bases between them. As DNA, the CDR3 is TGTGCCTGGAGGGCACAGGGAGAGTGGGCTTTCTTT. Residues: CAWRAQGEWAFF.

The CDR3 sequence: CASRQGSDTQYF. The CDR3 DNA follows: TGTGCCAGCAGACAGGGATCAGATACGCAGTATTTT. The chain combines TRBV7-2 with TRBJ2-3; TRBD1 might be the D (6 bases). V was trimmed by 6 bases and J by 4 bases, leaving 8 bases between them. Germline lookup yields CDR1 SGHTA and CDR2 FQGNSA. The CDR3 runs to 12 residues. Together with reference TRBV7-2 and TRBJ2-3, the CDR3 gives the full variable domain: GAGVSQSPSNKVTEKGKDVELRCDPISGHTALYWYRQSLGQGLEFLIYFQGNSAPDKSGLPSDRFSAERTGGSVSTLTIQRTQQEDSAVYLCASRQGSDTQYFGPGTRLTVL.

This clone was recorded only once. The CDR3 protein is CAFGRLDEQYF. In nucleotides, the CDR3 is TGTGCCTTCGGGAGGTTGGACGAGCAGTACTTC. This chain joins TRBV30 and TRBJ2-7; 7 nucleotides match TRBD2. This CDR3 contains 11 residues. Germline V gene lookup returns CDR1 GTSNPN and CDR2 SVGIG (reference sequence). Trimming took 7 bases from V and 5 from J; bases not matched to a gene: 5. Full variable domain (rest looked up from reference TRBV30 and TRBJ2-7): SQTIHQWPATLVQPVGSPLSLECTVEGTSNPNLYWYRQAAGRGLQLLFYSVGIGQISSEVPQNLSASRPQDRQFILSSKKLLLSDSGFYLCAFGRLDEQYFGPGTRLTVT.

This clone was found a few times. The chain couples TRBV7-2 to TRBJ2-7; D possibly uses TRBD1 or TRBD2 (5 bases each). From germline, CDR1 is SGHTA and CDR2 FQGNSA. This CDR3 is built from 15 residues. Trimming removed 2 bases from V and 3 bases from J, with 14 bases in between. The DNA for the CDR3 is TGTGCCAGCAGCTTATCGGGACCATATAGCTACGAGCAGTACTTC. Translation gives CASSLSGPYSYEQYF.